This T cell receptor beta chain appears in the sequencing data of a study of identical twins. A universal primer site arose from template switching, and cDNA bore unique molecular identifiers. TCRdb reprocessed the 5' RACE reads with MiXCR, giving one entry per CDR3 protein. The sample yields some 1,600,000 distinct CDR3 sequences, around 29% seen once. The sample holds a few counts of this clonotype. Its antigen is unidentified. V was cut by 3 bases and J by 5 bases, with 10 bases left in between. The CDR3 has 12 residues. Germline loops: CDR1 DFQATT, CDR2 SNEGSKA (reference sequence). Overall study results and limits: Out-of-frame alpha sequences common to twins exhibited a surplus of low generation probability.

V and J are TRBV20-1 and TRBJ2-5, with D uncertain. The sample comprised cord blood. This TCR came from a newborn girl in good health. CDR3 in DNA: TGCAGTGCTAGGGATCCATGGGAGACCCAGTACTTC. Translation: CSARDPWETQYF.